This section outlines one T cell receptor beta chain sequence together with its context. This sample is part of a study of response to subunit inactivated influenza vaccine. Each CDR3 protein gets one entry after TCRdb re-called the RT-PCR reads with MiXCR. This table holds over 650,000 distinct CDR3 sequences, around 20% found once. The CDR3 totals 16 residues. The germline V gene has CDR1 LGHDT and CDR2 YNNKEL (reference sequence). V lost 2 bases to trimming and J lost 4 bases; unmatched junction nucleotides: 7. V is TRBV3-1 and J is TRBJ1-3; TRBD1 matches at 8 bases. The sequence was obtained from a man between 50 and 59 years old who received an inactivated influenza vaccine. The sequencing used PBMCs from blood, collected 4 to 6 days after vaccination. This CDR3 is CASSQRGQADGNTIYF. The CDR3 nucleotides are TGTGCCAGCAGCCAACGGGGACAGGCAGACGGAAACACCATATATTTT. Based on the CDR3 plus reference TRBV3-1 and TRBJ1-3, the full variable domain is DTAVSQTPKYLVTQMGNDKSIKCEQNLGHDTMYWYKQDSKKFLKIMFSYNNKELIINETVPNRFSPKSPDKAHLNLHINSLELGDSAVYFCASSQRGQADGNTIYFGEGSWLTVV.